The 24 T cell receptor beta chains in this list originate from one sample, sequenced in a study of cytomegalovirus exposure and HLA in healthy donors. The data were produced by immunoSEQ multiplex PCR, yet TCRdb's version contains in-frame clones alone and is incomplete. The data hold hundreds of thousands of clones, with about 87% observed a single time. Input material: PBMCs. The receptors come from a man between 18 and 35 years old in good health and CMV-seronegative.

The CDR3, as DNA: TGCAGCGTTGGGGGCGGCGCCTCCTACAATGAGCAGTTCTTC. Translation: CSVGGGASYNEQFF. The chain recombines TRBV29-1 with TRBJ2-1, with D possibly being TRBD1 (5 bases). The germline V and J ends were trimmed by 4 bases and 0 bases, with 10 bases remaining between them. Germline lookup yields CDR1 SQVTM and CDR2 ANQGSEA. The CDR3 has 14 amino acids.

The chain is built from TRBV9 and TRBJ1-1; no definite D call. With 0 bases removed from V and 4 bases from J, the gap between germline ends came to 10 bases. Germline V gene data show CDR1 as SGDLS and CDR2 as YYNGEE. CDR3 length: 14 amino acids. Written as DNA, the CDR3 is TGTGCCAGCAGCGTAGCTTCACAATTCACTGAAGCTTTCTTT. It translates to CASSVASQFTEAFF.

J is TRBJ2-7 and V is TRBV11-2; no clear D. Trimming took off 0 bases at V and 4 bases at J, with 10 bases between the two ends. This CDR3 has 14 residues. Per the germline V gene, CDR1 is SGHAT and CDR2 is FQNNGV. CDR3: CASSLDWQDYEQYF. CDR3 nucleotide sequence: TGTGCCAGCAGCTTAGATTGGCAGGATTACGAGCAGTACTTC.

This clone was detected ten times or more. This rearrangement joins TRBV5-1 to TRBJ2-5; unclear D gene. The CDR3 loop spans 13 amino acids. CDR1 and CDR2 from the germline V gene are SGHRS and YFSETQ. V dropped 2 bases and J dropped 5 bases, with 10 bases sitting between them. The CDR3 sequence: CASSFSPLETQYF. CDR3 DNA: TGCGCCAGCAGCTTCTCTCCTTTGGAGACCCAGTACTTC.

This chain joins TRBV19 and TRBJ1-2; D unclear. Germline loops: CDR1 LNHDA, CDR2 SQIVND (reference sequence). Trimming pared 8 bases from V and 7 bases from J, leaving 17 bases between. This CDR3 comprises 13 residues. The CDR3 loop reads CASRPEGMSGYTF. The CDR3 DNA is TGTGCCAGTCGCCCTGAGGGAATGAGTGGCTACACCTTC.

This sequence joins TRBV5-4 and TRBJ2-2; 8 bases are shared with TRBD1. V was clipped by 3 bases and J by 7 bases; unmatched bases: 5. The germline V gene has CDR1 SGHNT and CDR2 YYREEE (reference sequence). The length of the CDR3 is 14 residues. In DNA, the CDR3 is TGTGCCAGCAGCTGGACAGGGTTAAGCGGGGAGCTGTTTTTT. Translating gives CASSWTGLSGELFF.

The chain carries TRBV5-1 and TRBJ2-7; no definite D call. Trimming removed 4 bases from V and 5 bases from J, with 19 bases in between. The CDR3 extends over 15 amino acids. CDR1 is SGHRS, CDR2 YFSETQ, per germline. CDR3 sequence reads: CASSPDTLGYDEQYF. As DNA, the CDR3 is TGCGCCAGCAGCCCCGACACACTGGGTTACGACGAGCAGTACTTC. The variable domain in full, with the rest retrieved from reference TRBV5-1 and TRBJ2-7, is KAGVTQTPRYLIKTRGQQVTLSCSPISGHRSVSWYQQTPGQGLQFLFEYFSETQRNKGNFPGRFSGRQFSNSRSEMNVSTLELGDSALYLCASSPDTLGYDEQYFGPGTRLTVT.

This chain joins TRBV6-5 and TRBJ2-5, with 9 bases that match TRBD2. The V and J ends lost 7 bases and 2 bases, in that order; junction bases with no gene match: 2. CDR1 and CDR2 (germline): MNHEY, SVGAGI. The CDR3 spans 13 residues. CDR3 nucleotide sequence: TGTGCCAGCAACCTAGCGGGGCAAGAGACCCAGTACTTC. Translated, it gives CASNLAGQETQYF.

V and J are TRBV9 and TRBJ2-2; TRBD1 aligns across 8 bases. The CDR3 extends over 17 amino acids. Germline CDR1 and CDR2: SGDLS and YYNGEE. The V segment lost 0 bases and the J segment 2 bases; nucleotides outside the gene matches: 6. DNA of the CDR3: TGTGCCAGCAGCGTAGGCGCTGGGACAGGTAACACCGGGGAGCTGTTTTTT. As protein: CASSVGAGTGNTGELFF.

This sequence joins TRBV19 and TRBJ1-1, with D hard to call. The CDR3 covers 14 residues. Germline values: CDR1 LNHDA, CDR2 SQIVND (reference sequence). Trimming left V 5 bases short and J 3 bases short, with 13 bases between. The CDR3 nucleotides read TGTGCCAGTAGTTTCCCGGGGTTGGACACTGAAGCTTTCTTT. Protein product: CASSFPGLDTEAFF.

This clone was seen more than once but under ten times. This chain links TRBV7-9 with TRBJ2-7, with 7 bases that match TRBD1. Germline CDR1 reads SEHNR; CDR2 reads FQNEAQ (reference sequence). Trimming cost V 5 bases and J 6 bases; bases outside gene matches: 4. CDR3 size: 12 residues. CDR3 in DNA: TGTGCCAGCAGCGAGGGGACAGCCGAGCAGTACTTC. Translating gives CASSEGTAEQYF.

The rearrangement joins TRBV28 to TRBJ2-3; 9 bases map to TRBD2. The germline V gene encodes CDR1 MDHEN and CDR2 SYDVKM. Unmatched junction bases numbered 10, after V lost 5 bases and J lost 4 bases. CDR3 length: 16 residues. For the CDR3, the DNA is TGTGCCAGCAGTCCGGTGGTAGCGGGAGAGGCAGATACGCAGTATTTT. Protein: CASSPVVAGEADTQYF.

The chain joins TRBV27 to TRBJ2-7, with D possibly TRBD1 on 5 matching bases. This CDR3 contains 13 residues. Germline-derived CDR1 and CDR2 are MNHEY and SMNVEV (reference sequence). Between the trimmed V and J ends, which lost 10 bases and 0 bases, there was a span of 13 bases. CDR3 in DNA: TGTGCCACAACTGACAGAGCCTCCTACGAGCAGTACTTC. It specifies CATTDRASYEQYF.

V gene TRBV6-6 combines with J gene TRBJ2-2; 8 bases align to TRBD1. Germline CDR1 reads MNHNY; CDR2 reads SVGAGI (reference sequence). This CDR3 has 16 residues. Losses at the gene ends were 6 bases for V and 4 bases for J; bases not matched to a gene: 10. CDR3 bases: TGTGCCAGCAGACTGGACAGGGTGTTGACCACCGGGGAGCTGTTTTTT. Its protein product is CASRLDRVLTTGELFF.

This chain connects TRBV6-1 to TRBJ2-7, with a tentative D call TRBD1 (6 bases). The germline CDR1 and CDR2 sequences are MNHNS and SASEGT. Trimming pared 8 bases from V and 4 bases from J, leaving 21 bases between. The CDR3 runs to 15 residues. Here the CDR3 DNA reads TGTGCCAGCTCCGACGTCAGGGGCGCCGTTTACGAGCAGTACTTC. This encodes CASSDVRGAVYEQYF.

The chain combines TRBV7-2 with TRBJ2-3; tentative D call: TRBD2 (5 bases). This CDR3 is built from 15 residues. CDR1 is SGHTA, CDR2 FQGNSA, per germline. V lost 1 base to trimming and J lost 2 bases, with 10 bases between them. The DNA for the CDR3 is TGTGCCAGCAGCTTAGGGCTGACTACCACAGATACGCAGTATTTT. Residues: CASSLGLTTTDTQYF.

The chain is built from TRBV9 and TRBJ2-3; 9 bases fit TRBD1. The length of the CDR3 is 17 residues. Losses at the gene ends were 6 bases for V and 3 bases for J; bases not matched to a gene: 14. Germline V gene data show CDR1 as SGDLS and CDR2 as YYNGEE. CDR3 amino acids: CASNYSPGTGRTDTQYF. In DNA, the CDR3 is TGTGCCAGCAACTATTCCCCCGGGACAGGGAGGACAGATACGCAGTATTTT.

The chain couples TRBV4-2 to TRBJ2-7; 8 bases line up with TRBD1. V lost 0 bases, J lost 2 bases, and 6 bases stayed unmatched. From germline, CDR1 is LGHNA and CDR2 YNFKEQ. The CDR3 loop spans 16 amino acids. CDR3 nucleotide sequence: TGTGCCAGCAGCCAAGAAGGCGGACAGGGTGCCTACGAGCAGTACTTC. Its protein is CASSQEGGQGAYEQYF.

This clone was seen a few times. V usage is TRBV2 and J usage is TRBJ2-2, with no clear D. With 4 bases removed from V and 6 bases from J, the gap between germline ends came to 6 bases. From germline, CDR1 is SNHLY and CDR2 FYNNEI. The CDR3 runs to 12 residues. The CDR3 loop reads CASSVGPGELFF. The CDR3 DNA is TGTGCCAGCAGTGTGGGCCCCGGGGAGCTGTTTTTT. The variable domain in full, completed from reference TRBV2 and TRBJ2-2, reads EPEVTQTPSHQVTQMGQEVILRCVPISNHLYFYWYRQILGQKVEFLVSFYNNEISEKSEIFDDQFSVERPDGSNFTLKIRSTKLEDSAMYFCASSVGPGELFFGEGSRLTVL.

V is TRBV7-2 and J is TRBJ2-5, with TRBD2 identical over 11 bases. CDR3 length: 18 residues. CDR1 and CDR2 from the germline V gene are SGHTA and FQGNSA. Germline trimming cut 5 bases from V and 2 bases from J; bases unmatched to any gene: 13. CDR3 sequence reads: CASSTLAPTSGGQETQYF. Written as DNA, the CDR3 is TGTGCCAGCAGCACGTTAGCGCCTACTAGCGGGGGTCAAGAGACCCAGTACTTC.

The chain joins TRBV12-5 to TRBJ1-5, with a possible D match to TRBD1 (5 bases). This CDR3 has 16 residues. CDR1 is LGHNT, CDR2 FRNRAP, per germline. The V end lost 3 bases, the J end lost 5 bases, and 17 bases lay between the germline ends. In DNA form, the CDR3 reads TGTGCTAGTGGTTTCCCAGACGTCCTCAGGGATCAGCCCCAGCATTTT. It specifies CASGFPDVLRDQPQHF.

This rearrangement joins TRBV7-9 to TRBJ1-4, with D possibly being TRBD1 (6 bases). In germline, CDR1 is SEHNR, CDR2 FQNEAQ (reference sequence). CDR3 length: 13 residues. Between the trimmed V and J ends, which lost 6 bases and 8 bases, there was a span of 13 bases. For the CDR3, the DNA is TGTGCCAGCAGTCCAGGGGTGAGGGAAAAACTGTTTTTT. Translated: CASSPGVREKLFF.

V gene TRBV6-4 combines with J gene TRBJ2-7; 13 nucleotides line up with TRBD2. CDR1 and CDR2 (germline): MRHNA, SNTAGT. With V trimmed by 8 bases and J by 2 bases, 9 bases remained unmatched. CDR3 length: 16 amino acids. The CDR3 reads CASYGLAGAGTYEQYF. The CDR3 DNA reads TGTGCCAGCTACGGACTAGCGGGAGCAGGGACCTACGAGCAGTACTTC.

This clone has only a few counts. The rearrangement joins TRBV4-1 to TRBJ2-2, with 8 bases matching TRBD2. V shed 4 bases, J shed 7 bases, and the junction held 14 bases outside the gene matches. In germline, CDR1 is MGHRA, CDR2 YSYEKL. CDR3 length: 17 residues. DNA for the CDR3: TGCGCCAGCAGCCTCTACTCGGGGACTAGTGGGAGCGGGGAGCTGTTTTTT. This codes for CASSLYSGTSGSGELFF.